These T cell receptor beta chains were read from a single sample in a study of CD8 T cells in Susac syndrome. TCRdb reprocessed the immunoSEQ multiplex PCR reads with MiXCR, giving one entry per CDR3 protein. The data hold some 240,000 distinct CDR3 sequences, with less than 96% observed a single time. What was sequenced was CD4+ T cells from PBMCs. These receptors originate from a human donor with Susac syndrome. CDR3s include the opening cysteine and the closing phenylalanine or tryptophan. D genes are given only for firm matches.

j_gene: TRBJ1-5; v_gene: TRBV30; d_gene: TRBD1; CDR3nt: TGTGCCTGGAGTTCGACAGGGTCGCCTCAGCCCCAGCATTTT; CDR3aa: CAWSSTGSPQPQHF
j_gene: TRBJ2-7; v_gene: TRBV11-2; d_gene: TRBD1; CDR3nt: TGTGCCAGCAGCCCGAGGGACAGGGGGTACGAGCAGTACTTC; CDR3aa: CASSPRDRGYEQYF
j_gene: TRBJ1-4; v_gene: TRBV4-1; d_gene: TRBD1; CDR3nt: TGCGCCAGCAGCCAATTCGCGACAGGGATTGGAGAAAAACTGTTTTTT; CDR3aa: CASSQFATGIGEKLFF
j_gene: TRBJ1-1; v_gene: TRBV10-1; d_gene: .; CDR3nt: TGCGCCAGCAGTTCCACAGTGGGGAACACTGAAGCTTTCTTT; CDR3aa: CASSSTVGNTEAFF
j_gene: TRBJ1-5; v_gene: TRBV7-9; d_gene: .; CDR3nt: TGTGCCAGCAGCCCTAGTCAGGGGCCCTTCAATCAGCCCCAGCATTTT; CDR3aa: CASSPSQGPFNQPQHF
j_gene: TRBJ2-3; v_gene: TRBV20-1; d_gene: TRBD2; CDR3nt: TGCAGTCCCAAACGCGGGAGTGTGGGCACAGATACGCAGTATTTT; CDR3aa: CSPKRGSVGTDTQYF
j_gene: TRBJ2-2; v_gene: TRBV2; d_gene: .; CDR3nt: TGTGCCAGCAGATCGGTGCGAAGGAACACCGGGGAGCTGTTTTTT; CDR3aa: CASRSVRRNTGELFF
j_gene: TRBJ2-1; v_gene: TRBV15; d_gene: .; CDR3nt: TGTGCCACCAGCAGGGGACTTGCTCCATTCGAGCAGTTCTTC; CDR3aa: CATSRGLAPFEQFF
j_gene: TRBJ2-3; v_gene: TRBV18; d_gene: TRBD2; CDR3nt: TGTGCCAGCTCACCACCCCGACTAGCGGGATCAGATACGCAGTATTTT; CDR3aa: CASSPPRLAGSDTQYF
j_gene: TRBJ2-1; v_gene: TRBV7-9; d_gene: .; CDR3nt: TGTGCCAGCAGCTTAGTTTACGGCTCCTACAATGAGCAGTTCTTC; CDR3aa: CASSLVYGSYNEQFF
j_gene: TRBJ1-2; v_gene: TRBV19; d_gene: TRBD1; CDR3nt: TGTGCCAGCAAGGGGACAGTCTATGGCTACACCTTC; CDR3aa: CASKGTVYGYTF